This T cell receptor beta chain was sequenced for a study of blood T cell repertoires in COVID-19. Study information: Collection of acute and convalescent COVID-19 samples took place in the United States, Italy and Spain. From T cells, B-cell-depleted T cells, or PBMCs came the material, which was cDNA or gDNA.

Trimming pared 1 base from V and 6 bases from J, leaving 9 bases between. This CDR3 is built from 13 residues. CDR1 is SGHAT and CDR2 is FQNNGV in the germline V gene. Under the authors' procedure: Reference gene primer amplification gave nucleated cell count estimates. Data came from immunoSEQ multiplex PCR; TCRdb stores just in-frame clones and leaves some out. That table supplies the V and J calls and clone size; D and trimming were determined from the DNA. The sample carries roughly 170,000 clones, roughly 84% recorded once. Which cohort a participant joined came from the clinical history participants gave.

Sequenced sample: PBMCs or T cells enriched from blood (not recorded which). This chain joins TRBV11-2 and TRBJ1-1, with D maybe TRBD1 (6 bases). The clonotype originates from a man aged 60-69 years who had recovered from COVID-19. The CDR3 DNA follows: TGTGCCAGCAGCTTAGCGTCAGGGGCTGAAGCTTTCTTT. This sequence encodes CASSLASGAEAFF.